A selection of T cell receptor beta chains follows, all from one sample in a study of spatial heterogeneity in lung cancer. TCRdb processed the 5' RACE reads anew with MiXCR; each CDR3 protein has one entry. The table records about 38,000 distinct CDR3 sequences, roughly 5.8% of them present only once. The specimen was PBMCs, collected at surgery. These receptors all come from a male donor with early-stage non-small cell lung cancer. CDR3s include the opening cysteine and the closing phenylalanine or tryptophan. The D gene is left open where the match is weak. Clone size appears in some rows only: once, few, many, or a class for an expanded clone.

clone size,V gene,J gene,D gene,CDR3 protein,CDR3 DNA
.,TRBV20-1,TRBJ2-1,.,CSARDISIISNEQFF,TGCAGTGCTAGAGATATTAGCATCATCAGTAATGAGCAGTTCTTC
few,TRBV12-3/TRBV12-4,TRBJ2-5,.,CASSLPRTQETQYF,TGTGCCAGCAGTTTACCCCGGACCCAAGAGACCCAGTACTTC
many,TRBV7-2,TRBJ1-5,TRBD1,CASSKTGGNDQPQHF,TGTGCCAGCAGCAAGACAGGGGGCAATGATCAGCCCCAGCATTTT
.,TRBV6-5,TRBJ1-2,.,CASSQGWWGYTF,TGTGCCAGCAGCCAGGGATGGTGGGGCTACACCTTC
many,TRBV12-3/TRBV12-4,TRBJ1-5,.,CASSLSAGRNQPQHF,TGTGCCAGCAGTTTATCCGCGGGCCGCAATCAGCCCCAGCATTTT
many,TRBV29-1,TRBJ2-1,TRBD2,CSAGLSSGGVFRSYNEQFF,TGCAGCGCCGGACTTTCTAGCGGGGGGGTATTTCGCTCCTACAATGAGCAGTTCTTC
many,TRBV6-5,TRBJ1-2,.,CASTQVGDGYTF,TGTGCCAGCACCCAGGTTGGGGATGGCTACACCTTC
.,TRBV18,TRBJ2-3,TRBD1,CASSHDRGPADTQYF,TGTGCCAGCTCACATGACAGGGGGCCGGCAGATACGCAGTATTTT
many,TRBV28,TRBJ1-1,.,CASRVSGGSGEAFF,TGTGCCAGCAGAGTCAGCGGAGGGAGCGGTGAAGCTTTCTTT
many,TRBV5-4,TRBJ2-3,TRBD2,CASSSTGRGAGDTQYF,TGTGCCAGCAGCTCCACTGGGCGGGGGGCCGGAGATACGCAGTATTTT
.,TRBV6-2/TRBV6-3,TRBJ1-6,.,CASSRDFSTYNSPLHF,TGTGCCAGCAGCAGGGACTTCTCCACATATAATTCACCCCTCCACTTT
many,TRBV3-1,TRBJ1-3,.,CASSQKASSSGNTIYF,TGTGCCAGCAGCCAAAAGGCCAGCAGCTCTGGAAACACCATATATTTT
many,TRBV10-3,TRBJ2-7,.,CAIKADNYEQYF,TGTGCCATCAAGGCGGACAACTACGAGCAGTACTTC
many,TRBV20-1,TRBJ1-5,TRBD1,CSASKGADQPQHF,TGCAGTGCTAGCAAGGGGGCCGATCAGCCCCAGCATTTT
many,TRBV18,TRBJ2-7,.,CASSPATAYEQYF,TGTGCCAGCTCACCCGCGACGGCATACGAGCAGTACTTC
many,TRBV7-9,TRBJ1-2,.,CASSFGGQFHNYGYTF,TGTGCCAGCAGCTTTGGAGGGCAGTTCCATAACTATGGCTACACCTTC
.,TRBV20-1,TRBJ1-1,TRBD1,CSATQGARAEAFF,TGCAGTGCAACTCAGGGGGCGAGGGCTGAAGCTTTCTTT
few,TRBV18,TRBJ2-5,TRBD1,CASSWDSQETQYF,TGTGCCAGCTCATGGGACAGCCAAGAGACCCAGTACTTC
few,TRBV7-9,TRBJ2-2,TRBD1,CASSPTGGNTGELFF,TGTGCCAGCAGCCCGACAGGGGGCAACACCGGGGAGCTGTTTTTT
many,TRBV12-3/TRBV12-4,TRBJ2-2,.,CAMRPQGTANTGELFF,TGTGCCATGCGACCCCAGGGTACCGCGAACACCGGGGAGCTGTTTTTT
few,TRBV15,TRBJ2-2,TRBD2,CATSRDVAGGQNTGELFF,TGTGCCACCAGCAGAGATGTAGCGGGGGGCCAGAACACCGGGGAGCTGTTTTTT
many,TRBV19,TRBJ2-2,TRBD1,CASIAPGQVNTGELFF,TGTGCCAGTATTGCTCCGGGACAGGTCAACACCGGGGAGCTGTTTTTT
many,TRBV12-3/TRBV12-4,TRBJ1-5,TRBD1,CASTTGGGQPQHF,TGTGCCAGCACCACAGGGGGCGGTCAGCCCCAGCATTTT
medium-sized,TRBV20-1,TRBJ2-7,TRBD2,CSAANSGGSAEQYF,TGCAGTGCTGCGAATAGCGGGGGGTCCGCCGAGCAGTACTTC
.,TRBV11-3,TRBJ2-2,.,CATRGTGELFF,TGTGCCACCCGAGGGACCGGGGAGCTGTTTTTT
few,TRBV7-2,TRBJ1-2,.,CASSLTTNYGYTF,TGTGCCAGCAGCCTGACAACTAACTATGGCTACACCTTC
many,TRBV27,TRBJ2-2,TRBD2,CASSFRDRLAGGSGELFF,TGTGCCAGCAGTTTCAGGGATCGACTAGCGGGGGGGTCCGGGGAGCTGTTTTTT
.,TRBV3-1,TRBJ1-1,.,CASSYGAPNTEAFF,TGTGCCAGCAGCTACGGGGCTCCAAACACTGAAGCTTTCTTT
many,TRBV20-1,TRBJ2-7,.,CSAATSVLPAAYEQYF,TGCAGTGCTGCCACCTCAGTCCTCCCAGCAGCCTACGAGCAGTACTTC
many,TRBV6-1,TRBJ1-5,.,CASSEVIGRNQPQHF,TGTGCCAGCAGTGAAGTTATAGGACGAAATCAGCCCCAGCATTTT
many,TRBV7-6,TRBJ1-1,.,CASSSRDTEAFF,TGTGCCAGCAGCTCTAGGGATACTGAAGCTTTCTTT
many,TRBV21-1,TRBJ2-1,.,CASSFSDNEQFF,TGTGCCAGCAGCTTCTCGGACAATGAGCAGTTCTTC
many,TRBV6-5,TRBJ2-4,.,CASSSPGPQNIQYF,TGTGCCAGCAGTTCCCCGGGACCCCAGAACATTCAGTACTTC
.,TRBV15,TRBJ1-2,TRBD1,CATSKAEQGSGGYTF,TGTGCCACCAGCAAGGCTGAACAGGGGAGCGGCGGCTACACCTTC
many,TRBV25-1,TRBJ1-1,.,CASSELGVAYGDTEAFF,TGTGCCAGCAGTGAATTGGGAGTCGCTTACGGTGACACTGAAGCTTTCTTT
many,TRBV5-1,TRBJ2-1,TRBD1,CASSPDRDWEQFF,TGCGCCAGCAGCCCAGACAGGGATTGGGAGCAGTTCTTC
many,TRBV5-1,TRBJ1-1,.,CASSLSKDGLNTEAFF,TGCGCCAGCAGCTTGAGTAAGGACGGTTTGAACACTGAAGCTTTCTTT
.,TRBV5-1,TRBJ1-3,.,CASSRGDSGSGNTIYF,TGCGCCAGCAGCCGCGGGGACTCAGGCTCTGGAAACACCATATATTTT
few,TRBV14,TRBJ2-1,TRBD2,CASSQDGRGGKNEQFF,TGTGCCAGCAGCCAAGATGGGCGGGGGGGCAAAAATGAGCAGTTCTTC
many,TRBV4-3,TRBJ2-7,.,CASSLQRGYEQYF,TGCGCCAGCAGCCTCCAAAGGGGGTACGAGCAGTACTTC
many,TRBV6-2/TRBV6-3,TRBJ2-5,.,CASVDSPQETQYF,TGTGCCAGCGTGGATAGCCCCCAAGAGACCCAGTACTTC
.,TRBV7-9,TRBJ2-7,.,CASSFQQVSEQYF,TGTGCCAGCAGCTTCCAGCAAGTAAGCGAGCAGTACTTC
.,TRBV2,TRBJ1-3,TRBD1,CASSDPSLTGTVGNTIYF,TGTGCCAGCAGTGACCCCAGTCTCACCGGGACAGTTGGAAACACCATATATTTT
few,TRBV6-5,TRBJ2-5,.,CASSYSRGYQETQYF,TGTGCCAGCAGTTACTCGAGAGGGTACCAAGAGACCCAGTACTTC
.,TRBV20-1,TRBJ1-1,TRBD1,CSVKPSTGANTKAFF,TGCAGTGTTAAACCGAGTACAGGGGCGAACACTAAAGCTTTCTTT
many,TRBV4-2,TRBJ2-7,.,CASSQGPVYEQYF,TGTGCCAGCAGCCAAGGACCTGTTTACGAGCAGTACTTC
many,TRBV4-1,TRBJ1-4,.,CASSQLTGIQVEKLFF,TGCGCCAGCAGCCAATTAACAGGGATCCAAGTTGAAAAACTGTTTTTT
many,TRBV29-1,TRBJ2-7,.,CSVELYTSITYEQYF,TGCAGCGTTGAACTCTATACCTCAATTACCTACGAGCAGTACTTC
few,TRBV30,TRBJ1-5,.,CACEQDSNQPQHF,TGTGCCTGTGAACAGGATAGCAATCAGCCCCAGCATTTT
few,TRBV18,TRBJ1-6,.,CASSPSRVSSYNSPLHF,TGTGCCAGCTCACCGTCGAGGGTCAGCTCCTATAATTCACCCCTCCACTTT
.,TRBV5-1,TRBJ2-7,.,CASSLGHGSASYEQYF,TGCGCCAGCAGCTTGGGCCACGGCAGTGCCTCCTACGAGCAGTACTTC